The rows below give T cell receptor beta chains drawn from one sample of a study of human T cells and chemical hapten exposure. TCRdb redid the calling of the RACE reads with MiXCR, one entry per CDR3 protein. Counted here are some 74,000 distinct CDR3 sequences, approximately 13% occurring once; the ten biggest clones make up around 5.8%. Sequenced material: whole blood, taken in connection with sensitization to the hapten diphenylcyclopropenone (DPC). Receptors were obtained from a woman aged 50 to 65 with alopecia areata. Some clones in this sample may be carry-over from other donors' samples. Each CDR3 is given with its conserved first and last residue. D genes are given only for firm matches. The listing skips clone size in some rows; elsewhere it reads once, few, many or a size class.

J,V,D,size,CDR3,DNA
TRBJ1-2,TRBV4-2,TRBD1,many,CASSQGEGQFYGYTF,TGTGCCAGCAGCCAAGGAGAGGGACAGTTCTATGGCTACACCTTC
TRBJ2-2,TRBV29-1,NA,few,CSGGGGVRTGELFF,TGCAGCGGGGGAGGCGGGGTCCGAACCGGGGAGCTGTTTTTT
TRBJ1-1,TRBV7-9,NA,many,CASSHYTEAFF,TGTGCCAGCAGCCATTACACTGAAGCTTTCTTT
TRBJ2-1,TRBV2,NA,many,CASSILSSYNEQFF,TGTGCCAGCTCAATCTTGAGCTCCTACAATGAGCAGTTCTTC
TRBJ2-7,TRBV7-6,TRBD2,few,CASSLASGSSYEQYF,TGTGCCAGCAGCTTAGCTAGCGGGAGCTCCTACGAGCAGTACTTC
TRBJ2-7,TRBV7-6,NA,NA,CASSLVAIATYEQYF,TGTGCCAGCAGCTTAGTGGCGATCGCAACCTACGAGCAGTACTTC
TRBJ1-3,TRBV6-6,NA,many,CASSYNLGSGNTIYF,TGTGCCAGCAGTTACAACTTGGGCTCTGGAAACACCATATATTTT
TRBJ1-2,TRBV2,TRBD1,many,CASRADRETGYTF,TGTGCCAGCAGAGCGGACAGGGAAACCGGCTACACCTTC
TRBJ1-3,TRBV12-3/TRBV12-4,TRBD1,NA,CASLQGAGNTIYF,TGTGCCAGCTTACAGGGGGCTGGAAACACCATATATTTT
TRBJ2-1,TRBV7-9,TRBD1,many,CAWTGGAHLWNEQFF,TGTGCTTGGACAGGGGGCGCCCACCTATGGAATGAGCAGTTCTTC
TRBJ2-2,TRBV7-9,TRBD2,few,CASNNIISGTSGSNTGELFF,TGTGCCAGCAACAACATCATTTCCGGGACTAGCGGGTCCAACACCGGGGAGCTGTTTTTT
TRBJ1-2,TRBV29-1,NA,few,CSVELPGQFYGYTF,TGCAGCGTTGAACTACCGGGACAATTCTATGGCTACACCTTC
TRBJ1-2,TRBV2,TRBD1,many,CASSADRASDYGYTF,TGTGCCAGCAGCGCCGACAGGGCGAGCGACTATGGCTACACCTTC
TRBJ1-4,TRBV7-2,NA,few,CASSRFATNEKLFF,TGTGCCAGCAGCCGATTTGCAACTAATGAAAAACTGTTTTTT
TRBJ2-4,TRBV20-1,TRBD2,NA,CSAREPTSGRAKNIQYF,TGCAGTGCTAGAGAACCGACTAGCGGACGAGCCAAAAACATTCAGTACTTC
TRBJ1-1,TRBV6-1,NA,many,CASRTPGTSTEAFF,TGTGCCAGCAGAACCCCGGGTACCTCCACTGAAGCTTTCTTT
TRBJ1-4,TRBV20-1,NA,NA,CSAPGTVGEKLFF,TGCAGTGCTCCCGGGACGGTGGGTGAAAAACTGTTTTTT
TRBJ1-1,TRBV11-2,NA,many,CASSPIPRTEAFF,TGTGCCAGCAGCCCTATTCCACGCACTGAAGCTTTCTTT
TRBJ2-1,TRBV6-1,TRBD2,NA,CASSASGRYNEQFF,TGTGCCAGCAGTGCTAGCGGGAGGTACAATGAGCAGTTCTTC
TRBJ2-1,TRBV5-4,TRBD1,many,CASSSPGQGGLEQFF,TGTGCCAGCAGCTCGCCGGGACAGGGAGGGCTTGAGCAGTTCTTC